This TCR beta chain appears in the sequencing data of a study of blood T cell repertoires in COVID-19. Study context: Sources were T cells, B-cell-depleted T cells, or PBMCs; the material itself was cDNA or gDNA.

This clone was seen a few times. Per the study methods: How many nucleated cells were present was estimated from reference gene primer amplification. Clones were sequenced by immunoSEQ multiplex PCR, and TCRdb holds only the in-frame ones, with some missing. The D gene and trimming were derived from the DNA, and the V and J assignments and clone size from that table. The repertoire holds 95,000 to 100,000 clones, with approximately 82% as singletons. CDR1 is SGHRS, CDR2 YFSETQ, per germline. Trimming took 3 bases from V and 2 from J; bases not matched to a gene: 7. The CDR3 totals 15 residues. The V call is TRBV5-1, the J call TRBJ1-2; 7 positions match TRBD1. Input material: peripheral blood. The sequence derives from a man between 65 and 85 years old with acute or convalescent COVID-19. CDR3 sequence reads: CASSSNIQGNYGYTF. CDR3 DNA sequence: TGCGCCAGCAGCTCCAATATACAGGGGAACTATGGCTACACCTTC.